This note documents a single T cell receptor beta chain sequence. No antigen is known for it. A read error may account for a junction end that differs from germline. The donors were part of the approximately 120-subject validation cohort, which stood apart from the approximately 670-subject first cohort. The record originates from a study of cytomegalovirus exposure and HLA in healthy donors. Study-wide background: The roughly 120 validation repertoires, a later analysis reported, used the same platform as the 550 to 700 repertoires from the first cohort. Study outcomes and limitations: There were 150 to 200 TCR beta chains listed as cytomegalovirus-associated.

Germline CDR1 reads MDHEN; CDR2 reads SYDVKM. The CDR3 is 12 amino acids. The assay was immunoSEQ multiplex PCR, and TCRdb's table has in-frame clones only and misses some. The profile covers more than 95,000 clones, with roughly 90% appearing a single time and less than 2% taken by the ten largest. The clonotype originates from a woman aged 18-30 years in good health and CMV-seronegative. The sequencing input was PBMCs. V gene TRBV28 combines with J gene TRBJ1-1; TRBD1 might be the D (5 bases). CDR3 in amino acids: CATINSGRGPAF. CDR3 DNA sequence: TGTGCCACCATCAATTCGGGGCGGGGACCAGCTTTT.